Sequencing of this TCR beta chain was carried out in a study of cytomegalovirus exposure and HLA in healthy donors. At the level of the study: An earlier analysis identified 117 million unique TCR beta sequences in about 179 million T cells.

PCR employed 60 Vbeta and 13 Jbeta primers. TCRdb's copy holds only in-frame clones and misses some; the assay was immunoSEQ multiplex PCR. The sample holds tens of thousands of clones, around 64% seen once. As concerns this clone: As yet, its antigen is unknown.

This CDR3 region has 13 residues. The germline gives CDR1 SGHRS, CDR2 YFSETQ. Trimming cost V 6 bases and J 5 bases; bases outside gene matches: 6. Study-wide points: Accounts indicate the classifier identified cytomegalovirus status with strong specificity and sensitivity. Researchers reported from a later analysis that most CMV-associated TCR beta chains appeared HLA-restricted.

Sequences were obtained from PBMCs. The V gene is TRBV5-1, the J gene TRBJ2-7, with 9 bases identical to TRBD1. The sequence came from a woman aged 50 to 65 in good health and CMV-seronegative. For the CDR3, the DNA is TGCGCCAGCACTCCCGGGACAGGGAACGAGCAGTACTTC. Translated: CASTPGTGNEQYF.